Presented here are 21 T cell receptor beta chains from one specimen sequenced in a study of Graves' ophthalmopathy and Graves' hyperthyroidism. CDR3 regions of TCR beta were amplified from RNA transcripts. Following a first-round RT-PCR that used HTBI primers, a second-round multiplex PCR was carried out. TCRdb independently ran MiXCR on the multiplex PCR reads; one entry per CDR3 protein. The sample consists of roughly 600,000 distinct CDR3 sequences, approximately 37% of them appearing once. Sequencing used peripheral blood or thyroid tissue (not recorded which). The receptors stem from an adult man with Graves' hyperthyroidism.

This chain joins TRBV19 and TRBJ2-5, with TRBD2 matching over 8 bases. TRBJ2-1 explains the end of the DNA better; the J call may be wrong. The germline V gene has CDR1 LNHDA and CDR2 SQIVND (reference sequence). The CDR3 has 15 residues. The CDR3 region has the DNA TGTGCCAGTAGGCGGGGGGAGGTCGGCTACAATGAGCAGTTCTTC. Translation: CASRRGEVGYNEQFF.

This clonotype was found many times. The chain recombines TRBV20-1 with TRBJ1-6, with D maybe TRBD1 (5 bases). Looked up from germline, CDR1 is DFQATT and CDR2 is SNEGSKA (reference sequence). V was trimmed by 1 base and J by 7 bases, leaving 14 bases between them. The CDR3 extends over 15 amino acids. CDR3 coding DNA: TGCAGTGCTAGAGTCGTCGGGGGGAACAATTCACCCCTCCACTTT. Translating gives CSARVVGGNNSPLHF.

The J gene is TRBJ1-5, the V gene TRBV12-3 or TRBV12-4; 7 nucleotides align to TRBD1. The V segment lost 8 bases and the J segment 6 bases; nucleotides outside the gene matches: 10. This CDR3 spans 14 amino acids. CDR3 nucleotides: TGTGCCAGCCGGTTGGCGCAGGGGGGTCAGCCCCAGCATTTT. Translating gives CASRLAQGGQPQHF.

This clonotype was seen repeatedly, ten times or more. V gene TRBV20-1 combines with J gene TRBJ2-5, with D hard to call. CDR1 is DFQATT and CDR2 is SNEGSKA in the germline V gene (reference sequence). V was clipped by 0 bases and J by 3 bases, with 14 bases between them. The CDR3 contains 15 residues. The CDR3 DNA is TGCAGTGCTAGAGATTACCAAGGACGGGAAGAGACCCAGTACTTC. Translating gives CSARDYQGREETQYF.

This chain connects TRBV29-1 to TRBJ2-7, with D possibly being TRBD1 (6 bases). The germline CDR1 and CDR2 sequences are SQVTM and ANQGSEA. The ends were cut back, 1 base at V and 3 bases at J, with 16 bases in the middle. The CDR3 covers 15 residues. CDR3 sequence: CSVEGGTKNRYEQYF. CDR3 nucleotides: TGCAGCGTTGAAGGTGGGACAAAGAATCGCTACGAGCAGTACTTC.

The rearrangement joins TRBV11-1 to TRBJ1-5, with D unresolved. The CDR3 has 12 residues. Trimming took 1 base from V and 14 from J, leaving 12 bases between them. Germline CDR1 and CDR2: SGHAT and FQDESV (reference sequence). The CDR3, as DNA: TGTGCCAGCAGCTTAGTGGCGGGGTACGAGCATTTT. This encodes CASSLVAGYEHF. The full variable domain, with the rest looked up from reference TRBV11-1 and TRBJ1-5, is EAEVAQSPRYKITEKSQAVAFWCDPISGHATLYWYRQILGQGPELLVQFQDESVVDDSQLPKDRFSAERLKGVDSTLKIQPAELGDSAMYLCASSLVAGYEHFGDGTRLSIL.

Only a few counts were recorded for this clonotype. The rearrangement joins TRBV19 to TRBJ1-3; D gene unclear. From germline, CDR1 is LNHDA and CDR2 SQIVND (reference sequence). The V gene lost 5 bases and the J gene lost 3 bases, with 17 bases spanning the gap. This CDR3 has 16 residues. The CDR3 DNA sequence: TGTGCCAGTAGTTCGACCGGTACCAACCGTGGAAACACCATATATTTT. Its translation: CASSSTGTNRGNTIYF.

Concerning this clonotype itself: Since a much larger clone is just one base distant, this may be a read error. V usage is TRBV29-1 and J usage is TRBJ2-2; a possible D gene is TRBD1 (6 bases). The germline V and J ends were trimmed by 1 base and 0 bases, with 12 bases remaining between them. Germline V gene lookup returns CDR1 SQVTM and CDR2 ANQGSEA. The CDR3 spans 16 residues. DNA of the CDR3: TGCAGCGTTGAAGGCCCGGGACATTCGAACACCGGGGAGCTGTTTTTT. This codes for CSVEGPGHSNTGELFF.

This clonotype occurred many times. This sequence joins TRBV4-1 and TRBJ2-7; D gene uncertain. The CDR3 sequence is 12 residues long. Germline lookup yields CDR1 MGHRA and CDR2 YSYEKL. With 1 base removed from V and 6 bases from J, the gap between germline ends came to 7 bases. For the CDR3, the DNA is TGCGCCAGCAGCCAAGGGGGTTTCGAGCAGTACTTC. It codes for CASSQGGFEQYF.

The rearrangement links TRBV15 to TRBJ1-2; 9 bases are shared with TRBD1. Germline CDR1 is LNHNV and CDR2 is YYDKDF (reference sequence). This CDR3 region has 15 residues. Germline trimming cut 0 bases from V and 6 bases from J; bases unmatched to any gene: 5. The CDR3 DNA reads TGTGCCACCAGCAGAGATCTAGGACAGGGGAATGGCTACACCTTC. This sequence encodes CATSRDLGQGNGYTF.

This clonotype turned up a few times. This chain uses TRBV12-3 or TRBV12-4 with TRBJ2-7; 9 nucleotides agree with TRBD1. V gave up 6 bases and J gave up 2 bases; unmatched junction bases: 14. The CDR3 spans 17 residues. The CDR3 bases are TGTGCCAGCAGCCGAGACTCGGACAGGGGCTTCCCCTACGAGCAGTACTTC. This translates into CASSRDSDRGFPYEQYF.

Concerning this clonotype: The junction departs from the called germline gene at one end, perhaps through a read error. The V and J genes are TRBV15 and TRBJ1-5, with TRBD1 identical over 8 bases. The length of the CDR3 is 15 residues. CDR1 and CDR2 (germline): LNHNV, YYDKDF (reference sequence). CDR3 DNA sequence: TGTGCCACTGACAGGGGCCAGAATAGCAATCAGCCCCCGCATTTT. This encodes CATDRGQNSNQPPHF.

This clonotype showed up many times. The rearrangement joins TRBV9 to TRBJ1-5; D gene unclear. The CDR3 spans 12 residues. Germline CDR1 and CDR2: SGDLS and YYNGEE. Deletions cut 4 bases from V and 5 bases from J, with 7 bases between. The DNA of the CDR3 is TGTGCCAGCAGCATCGGCTATCAGCCCCAGCATTTT. It codes for CASSIGYQPQHF.

Ten or more counts support this clonotype. The V and J genes are TRBV20-1 and TRBJ2-2; D uncertain. The CDR3 length is 13 residues. Trimming shortened V by 3 bases and J by 0 bases, and 5 bases separated the two germline ends. Germline V gives CDR1 DFQATT, CDR2 SNEGSKA (reference sequence). CDR3 residues: CSARDANTGELFF. The CDR3 nucleotides read TGCAGTGCTAGGGACGCGAACACCGGGGAGCTGTTTTTT.

The chain combines TRBV29-1 with TRBJ2-7; 10 positions match TRBD1. This CDR3 is built from 13 residues. Germline lookup yields CDR1 SQVTM and CDR2 ANQGSEA. The CDR3 loop is CTPTDRGVGEQYF. In nucleotides, the CDR3 is TGCACCCCCACGGACAGGGGGGTGGGCGAGCAGTACTTC.

This clonotype was observed many times. V gene TRBV5-1 combines with J gene TRBJ2-2; 11 nucleotides agree with TRBD1. V lost 4 bases, J lost 0 bases, and 2 bases stayed unmatched. Germline values: CDR1 SGHRS, CDR2 YFSETQ. CDR3 length: 16 amino acids. The CDR3 protein is CASSTGQGANTGELFF. The CDR3 region has the DNA TGCGCCAGCAGCACGGGACAGGGGGCGAACACCGGGGAGCTGTTTTTT.

This chain uses TRBV27 with TRBJ2-7, with 9 bases aligning to TRBD1. The V gene end was trimmed by 2 bases and the J gene end by 3 bases; junction bases not matched to a gene: 5. In germline, CDR1 is MNHEY, CDR2 SMNVEV (reference sequence). The CDR3 is made up of 15 amino acids. DNA of the CDR3: TGTGCCAGCAGTTTAGGTGGGACAGGGTACTACGAGCAGTACTTC. Protein sequence: CASSLGGTGYYEQYF.

V is TRBV11-2 and J is TRBJ2-7; D not certain. The CDR3 runs 15 residues. Trimming removed 1 base at V and 0 bases at J, with 10 bases between. Looked up from germline, CDR1 is SGHAT and CDR2 is FQNNGV. CDR3 protein: CASSLASQFSYEQYF. The CDR3 bases are TGTGCCAGCAGCTTAGCATCTCAGTTCTCCTACGAGCAGTACTTC.

The chain uses TRBV5-1 and TRBJ2-5, with D maybe TRBD2 (5 bases). The CDR3 has 17 residues. The V end lost 0 bases, the J end lost 1 base, and 16 bases lay between the germline ends. CDR1 is SGHRS and CDR2 is YFSETQ in the germline V gene. The CDR3 here is CASSLAGRGNRQETQYF. The CDR3 nucleotides are TGCGCCAGCAGCTTGGCGGGGAGAGGGAACCGCCAAGAGACCCAGTACTTC.

This clonotype was seen repeatedly, ten times or more. V gene TRBV9 combines with J gene TRBJ1-4; possible D gene TRBD1, 5 bases. Trimming removed 0 bases from V and 7 bases from J, with 10 bases in between. CDR3 length: 14 residues. Germline CDR1 SGDLS, CDR2 YYNGEE. CDR3 region: CASSVGGRVEKLFF. The CDR3 coding sequence is TGTGCCAGCAGCGTAGGTGGCAGGGTTGAAAAACTGTTTTTT.

Many counts were recorded for this clonotype. The chain couples TRBV15 to TRBJ1-6; TRBD1 aligns across 9 bases. CDR1 is LNHNV and CDR2 is YYDKDF in the germline V gene (reference sequence). This CDR3 has 12 residues. V shed 4 bases and J 14 bases; nucleotides not matched to a gene: 3. CDR3 DNA sequence: TGTGCCACCAGCAACAGGGGGCTGGCCCTCCACTTT. Translation gives CATSNRGLALHF.